Listed below are T cell receptor beta chains from one sample, sequenced in a study of PD-L1 blockade in urothelial cancer. Assay used: immunoSEQ multiplex PCR; TCRdb lists only in-frame clones, some missing. This sample carries 50,000 or so clones, roughly 77% of them seen once, and the ten largest clones take 3% to 4.5%. Sequencing was performed on PBMCs, taken around atezolizumab (anti-PD-L1) treatment. The receptor source for this set is a man aged 70-80 years with urothelial cancer. The CDR3 runs from the conserved cysteine through the conserved F or W. D genes are given only for firm matches. Size is omitted from some rows. Given values are once, few, many or a class for expanded clones.

. TRBD1 14 TRBJ2-3 TRBV6-5 TGTGCCAGCAGCCGGGACAGTAGCACAGATACGCAGTATTTT CASSRDSSTDTQYF
many TRBD1 20 TRBJ1-2 TRBV4-1 TGCGCCAGCAGCCAGAAGCGAGATCCGGGACAGGGCCCCGCTAACTATGGCTACACCTTC CASSQKRDPGQGPANYGYTF
many . 11 TRBJ2-7 TRBV27 TGTGCCAGCAGGTCCAACTACGAGCAGTACTTC CASRSNYEQYF
. . 14 TRBJ1-1 TRBV9 TGTGCCAGCACCGAAGACCGACAGAACACTGAAGCTTTCTTT CASTEDRQNTEAFF
. TRBD2 21 TRBJ2-1 TRBV4-3 TGCGCCAGCAGCCAAGATTGGAGTGGCGGGGGGATAACTGGCCCCTACAATGAGCAGTTCTTC CASSQDWSGGGITGPYNEQFF
. TRBD1 15 TRBJ2-1 TRBV7-6 TGTGCCAGCAGCTCCTCCGGGACAGGGGGCCATGAGCAGTTCTTC CASSSSGTGGHEQFF
. . 16 TRBJ2-7 TRBV6-5 TGTGCCAGCAGTTACTCGGGAGGACAGGTAGTTTACGAGCAGTACTTC CASSYSGGQVVYEQYF
. . 15 TRBJ1-2 TRBV2 TGTGCCAGCAGTGAAGTTTACGCAGGGAACTATGGCTACACCTTC CASSEVYAGNYGYTF
. TRBD1 15 TRBJ1-6 TRBV2 TGTGCCAGCAGCACCCGGGACAGGGAAAATTCACCCCTCCACTTT CASSTRDRENSPLHF
. TRBD2 16 TRBJ2-3 TRBV7-9 TGTGCCAGCAGCCGCGGGAGTGGGACTAGCACAGATACGCAGTATTTT CASSRGSGTSTDTQYF
. TRBD1 16 TRBJ1-2 TRBV4-3 TGCGCCAGCAGCCAAGAGGGACAGGCGTCGTATAATGGCTACACCTTC CASSQEGQASYNGYTF
. TRBD2 17 TRBJ2-1 TRBV9 TGTGCCAGCAGCTACCTAGCGGGAGGTGTTTCCTACAATGAGCAGTTCTTC CASSYLAGGVSYNEQFF
. . 14 TRBJ1-1 TRBV2 TGTGCCAGCAGGGGGAGCAAGGGTAGCACTGAAGCTTTCTTT CASRGSKGSTEAFF
. TRBD1 13 TRBJ1-1 TRBV5-8 TGTGCCAGCAGCTACAGGGGAAGCGGTGAAGCTTTCTTT CASSYRGSGEAFF
few . 16 TRBJ2-3 TRBV5-1 TGCGCCAGCAGCTTGTGGCCGGGAGCAGGAGCAGATACGCAGTATTTT CASSLWPGAGADTQYF
. . 13 TRBJ2-1 TRBV4-1 TGCGCCAGCAGCCGGGGCCCCTACAATGAGCAGTTCTTC CASSRGPYNEQFF
. TRBD1 14 TRBJ2-1 TRBV11-2 TGTGCCAGCAGCTTCGGGACAGCCTACAATGAGCAGTTCTTC CASSFGTAYNEQFF